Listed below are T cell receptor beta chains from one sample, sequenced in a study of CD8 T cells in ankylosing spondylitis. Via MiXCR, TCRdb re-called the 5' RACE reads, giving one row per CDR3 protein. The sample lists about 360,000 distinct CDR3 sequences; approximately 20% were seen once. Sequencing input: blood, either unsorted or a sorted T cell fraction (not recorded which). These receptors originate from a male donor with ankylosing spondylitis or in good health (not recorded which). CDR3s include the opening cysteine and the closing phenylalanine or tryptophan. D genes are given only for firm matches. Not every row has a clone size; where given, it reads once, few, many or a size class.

CSASPLGGAESYNEQFF | TGCAGTGCTAGCCCTTTGGGGGGAGCCGAGTCCTACAATGAGCAGTTCTTC | . | TRBJ2-1 | few | TRBV20-1
CASSQGLAGGLTDTQYF | TGTGCCAGCAGCCAAGGACTAGCAGGGGGACTCACAGATACGCAGTATTTT | . | TRBJ2-3 | . | TRBV3-1
CSVVASGITYEQYF | TGCAGTGTTGTGGCTAGCGGGATAACCTACGAGCAGTACTTC | TRBD2 | TRBJ2-7 | many | TRBV29-1
CASSVRGATSSYNEQFF | TGTGCCAGCAGCGTCAGGGGGGCCACGAGCTCCTACAATGAGCAGTTCTTC | . | TRBJ2-1 | . | TRBV7-2
CASSPQSSSYNEQFF | TGTGCCAGCAGCCCACAGTCGAGCTCCTACAATGAGCAGTTCTTC | . | TRBJ2-1 | . | TRBV7-9
CASSQDVVDMNQYF | TGTGCCAGCAGCCAAGATGTCGTGGACATGAATCAGTATTTT | . | TRBJ2-3 | few | TRBV4-2
CASGPQVRHTGELFF | TGTGCCAGCGGCCCGCAGGTCCGGCACACCGGGGAGCTGTTTTTT | . | TRBJ2-2 | . | TRBV12-3/TRBV12-4
CSVEDLSGELFF | TGCAGCGTTGAAGATTTGTCCGGGGAGCTGTTTTTT | . | TRBJ2-2 | many | TRBV29-1
CSANTGSPYEQYF | TGCAGTGCCAATACCGGGTCTCCCTACGAGCAGTACTTC | . | TRBJ2-7 | few | TRBV20-1
CASIPQGTGFNEQFF | TGTGCCAGCATCCCTCAGGGGACCGGATTTAATGAGCAGTTCTTC | . | TRBJ2-1 | . | TRBV12-3/TRBV12-4
CSARPLGQETQYF | TGCAGTGCGCGGCCGTTGGGGCAAGAGACCCAGTACTTC | . | TRBJ2-5 | few | TRBV20-1
CASTSGNYGYTF | TGTGCCAGCACCTCGGGGAACTATGGCTACACCTTC | . | TRBJ1-2 | many | TRBV12-3/TRBV12-4
CASTLRGDGDYEQYF | TGTGCCAGCACCCTACGTGGGGACGGAGACTACGAGCAGTACTTC | . | TRBJ2-7 | . | TRBV21-1
CASSPQWWGAGLQETQYF | TGTGCCAGCAGTCCTCAGTGGTGGGGGGCAGGTCTCCAAGAGACCCAGTACTTC | . | TRBJ2-5 | . | TRBV12-3/TRBV12-4
CASSQGLAGYTDTQYF | TGCGCCAGCAGCCAGGGACTAGCGGGGTACACAGATACGCAGTATTTT | TRBD2 | TRBJ2-3 | . | TRBV4-1
CASSQDPRGFGYEQYF | TGTGCCAGCAGCCAAGATCCCCGCGGGTTCGGGTACGAGCAGTACTTC | . | TRBJ2-7 | . | TRBV3-1
CASSIDDRDYEQYF | TGTGCCAGCAGCATCGATGACAGGGACTACGAGCAGTACTTC | TRBD1 | TRBJ2-7 | . | TRBV9
CASSLARLGYEQYF | TGTGCCAGCAGTTTAGCGCGCCTTGGCTACGAGCAGTACTTC | . | TRBJ2-7 | . | TRBV12-3/TRBV12-4
CSVAGVSGELFF | TGCAGCGTTGCCGGGGTCTCTGGGGAGCTGTTTTTT | . | TRBJ2-2 | . | TRBV29-1
CASSLGRVGYNEQFF | TGTGCCAGCAGTTTAGGTCGGGTAGGGTACAATGAGCAGTTCTTC | . | TRBJ2-1 | . | TRBV12-3/TRBV12-4
CASSRGGYNEQFF | TGTGCCAGCAGTCGGGGGGGGTACAATGAGCAGTTCTTC | TRBD2 | TRBJ2-1 | few | TRBV6-1
CASSSGTGEQFF | TGTGCCAGCAGCTCGGGGACAGGGGAGCAGTTCTTC | TRBD1 | TRBJ2-1 | . | TRBV11-2
CASSPRDYRGATGDEQFF | TGTGCCAGCAGCCCGCGTGACTACCGGGGGGCCACGGGCGATGAGCAGTTCTTC | . | TRBJ2-1 | few | TRBV9
CASSSGFPGGIMDEQYF | TGTGCCAGCAGCTCCGGCTTCCCAGGGGGGATCATGGACGAGCAGTACTTC | . | TRBJ2-7 | . | TRBV7-9
CASSTGGFPGNTIYF | TGTGCCAGCAGTACCGGGGGGTTCCCTGGAAACACCATATATTTT | . | TRBJ1-3 | few | TRBV12-3/TRBV12-4
CATAWRGGSNTGELFF | TGTGCCACCGCATGGCGGGGGGGATCGAACACCGGGGAGCTGTTTTTT | TRBD2 | TRBJ2-2 | . | TRBV15
CAIMNGGVSTDTQYF | TGTGCCATCATGAATGGGGGGGTCTCCACAGATACGCAGTATTTT | TRBD2 | TRBJ2-3 | few | TRBV10-3
CSVVSGEAYEQYF | TGCAGCGTTGTGTCGGGGGAGGCCTACGAGCAGTACTTC | . | TRBJ2-7 | . | TRBV29-1
CASRPFRGIYNEQFF | TGTGCCAGCAGACCCTTTCGTGGCATTTACAATGAGCAGTTCTTC | . | TRBJ2-1 | few | TRBV6-2/TRBV6-3
CASSLEGQGGSPLHF | TGCGCCAGCAGCTTGGAAGGACAGGGTGGGTCACCCCTCCACTTT | TRBD1 | TRBJ1-6 | . | TRBV5-1